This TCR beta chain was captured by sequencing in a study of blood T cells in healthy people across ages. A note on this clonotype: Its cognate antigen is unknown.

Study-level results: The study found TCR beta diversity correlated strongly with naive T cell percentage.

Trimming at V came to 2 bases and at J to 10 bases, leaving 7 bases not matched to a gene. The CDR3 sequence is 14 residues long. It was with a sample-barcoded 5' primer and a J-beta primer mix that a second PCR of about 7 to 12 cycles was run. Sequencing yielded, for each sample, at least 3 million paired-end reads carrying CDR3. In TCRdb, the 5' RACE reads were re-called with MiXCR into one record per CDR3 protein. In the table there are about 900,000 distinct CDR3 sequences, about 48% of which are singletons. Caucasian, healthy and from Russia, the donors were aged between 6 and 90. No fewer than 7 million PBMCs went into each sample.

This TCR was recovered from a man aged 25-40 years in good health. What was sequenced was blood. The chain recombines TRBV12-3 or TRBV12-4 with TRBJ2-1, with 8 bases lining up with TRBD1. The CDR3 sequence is CASSLPQGAREQFF. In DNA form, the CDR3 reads TGTGCCAGCAGTTTACCGCAGGGGGCTAGGGAGCAGTTCTTC.